In its sample, the clone carrying this T cell receptor (beta chain) was seen a few times. Its antigen is not known. This specimen belongs to a study of cytomegalovirus exposure and HLA in healthy donors. At the level of the study: Among roughly 190 million T cells, an earlier analysis found 90 million to 130 million unique TCR beta sequences. From donors who were HLA-typed, an early data release held 80 million or so unique TCRs.

The PCR had 60 Vbeta and 13 Jbeta primers. Sequenced by immunoSEQ multiplex PCR; TCRdb stores in-frame clones only, minus some. The table lists 100,000 to 150,000 clones, 80% of them singletons. The CDR3 has 15 amino acids. Germline CDR1 reads SGHRS; CDR2 reads YFSETQ. Trimming took 7 bases from V and 5 from J, leaving 21 bases between them. Points from the study as a whole: 87-base-pair reads could not separate some V segments, including TRBV6-2 and TRBV6-3. A later analysis found common viral pathogens apparently linked to several of the most significant clusters.

Sequences were obtained from PBMCs. The chain carries TRBV5-1 and TRBJ1-1; possible D gene TRBD1, 6 bases. The receptor comes from a young man in good health and CMV-seropositive. The CDR3 reads CASSTQGRGGTEAFF. Written as DNA, the CDR3 is TGCGCCAGCTCCACCCAGGGCAGGGGCGGTACTGAAGCTTTCTTT. The entire variable domain, with the rest obtained from reference TRBV5-1 and TRBJ1-1, is as follows: KAGVTQTPRYLIKTRGQQVTLSCSPISGHRSVSWYQQTPGQGLQFLFEYFSETQRNKGNFPGRFSGRQFSNSRSEMNVSTLELGDSALYLCASSTQGRGGTEAFFGQGTRLTVV.